Below are 21 T cell receptor beta chains sequenced from a single sample in a study of type 1 regulatory T cells. What these receptors recognize is not known. Via MiXCR, TCRdb re-called the reads, giving one row per CDR3 protein. Counted here are about 59,000 distinct CDR3 sequences, less than 70% occurring once; the ten biggest clones make up roughly 1.9%. The sample consisted of cultured non-Tr1 T cells, either the whole culture or a sorted T cell fraction (not recorded which). The receptors derive from a human donor in good health.

The chain links TRBV5-1 to TRBJ1-1, with D possibly matching TRBD1 (5 bases). V gave up 0 bases and J gave up 0 bases, with 9 bases separating them. The CDR3 extends over 15 amino acids. Germline lookup yields CDR1 SGHRS and CDR2 YFSETQ. CDR3 region: CASSLVGGLNTEAFF. The DNA of the CDR3 is TGCGCCAGCAGCTTGGTGGGGGGGTTGAACACTGAAGCTTTCTTT.

This clonotype was seen just once. The chain has TRBV11-2 and TRBJ2-1, with unresolved D. Germline lookup yields CDR1 SGHAT and CDR2 FQNNGV. V lost 1 base and J 9 bases, leaving 13 bases between the germline ends. There are 14 residues in the CDR3. CDR3 amino acids: CASSLVVQYGEQFF. The CDR3 nucleotides are TGTGCCAGCAGCTTAGTTGTACAGTACGGTGAGCAGTTCTTC.

This clonotype was observed a few times. This chain joins TRBV5-1 and TRBJ2-1, with a tentative D call TRBD2 (6 bases). CDR3 size: 15 residues. V shed 1 base and J shed 3 bases, with 11 bases lying between them. In germline, CDR1 is SGHRS, CDR2 YFSETQ. The chain's CDR3 is CASSLSPGLYNEQFF. Here the CDR3 DNA reads TGCGCCAGCAGCTTGTCGCCGGGACTCTACAATGAGCAGTTCTTC.

With regard to this clonotype: A single base separates this from a much larger clone, so it may be a read error. The chain links TRBV12-3 or TRBV12-4 to TRBJ2-2; D is possibly TRBD2 (5 bases). The CDR3 is 14 residues long. In nucleotides, the CDR3 is TGTGCCAGCAGTCCGGTAGGGTTCGCCGGGGAGCTGCTTTTT. Its protein is CASSPVGFAGELLF.

The rearrangement links TRBV6-5 to TRBJ1-1; maybe TRBD1 (5 bases). Looked up from germline, CDR1 is MNHEY and CDR2 is SVGAGI. This CDR3 contains 17 residues. V was cut by 6 bases and J by 5 bases, with 25 bases left in between. The CDR3 region has the DNA TGTGCCAGCAGCCCTTCAGGGTATACGGAAGAATGGACTGAAGCTTTCTTT. It is translated as CASSPSGYTEEWTEAFF.

V and J are TRBV7-2 and TRBJ2-3; D may be TRBD1 or TRBD2 (5 bases each). CDR3 length: 18 amino acids. Trimming stripped 5 bases from V and 2 bases from J, with 23 bases between. The germline CDR1 and CDR2 sequences are SGHTA and FQGNSA. The chain's CDR3 is CASSNPSGPGPITDTQYF. In nucleotides, the CDR3 is TGTGCCAGCAGCAACCCCTCGGGGCCCGGACCAATCACAGATACGCAGTATTTT.

The rearrangement links TRBV24-1 to TRBJ2-2; a possible D gene is TRBD2 (6 bases). V gave up 1 base and J gave up 4 bases, with 18 bases separating them. The germline CDR1 and CDR2 sequences are KGHDR and SFDVKD. The CDR3 loop spans 18 amino acids. The CDR3 spells CATSDLGVDYAITGELFF. In DNA, the CDR3 is TGTGCCACCAGTGATTTAGGAGTGGACTACGCGATCACCGGGGAGCTGTTTTTT.

The chain employs TRBV30 and TRBJ2-1, with 9 bases matching TRBD2. CDR3 size: 12 residues. Trimming cost V 4 bases and J 10 bases; bases outside gene matches: 5. CDR1 and CDR2 from the germline V gene are GTSNPN and SVGIG (reference sequence). The CDR3 DNA reads TGTGCCTGGAAGGCTAGCGGGAAGGAGCAGTTCTTC. Protein: CAWKASGKEQFF.

This clonotype was counted only a few times. The chain uses TRBV11-2 and TRBJ1-4; D possibly corresponds to TRBD1 (5 bases). The CDR3 runs to 15 residues. CDR1 and CDR2 (germline): SGHAT, FQNNGV. The V end was cut by 5 bases, the J end by 5 bases, with 15 bases between. The CDR3 coding sequence is TGTGCCAGCAGCACCACGGGACTGGGGAATGAAAAACTGTTTTTT. This translates into CASSTTGLGNEKLFF.

The chain employs TRBV6-2 or TRBV6-3 and TRBJ2-6; the D is unclear. Germline V CDR1 and CDR2: MNHEY, SVGEGT. V lost 4 bases and J lost 0, with 7 bases in between. This CDR3 contains 15 residues. The CDR3 sequence is CASSLQTSGANVLTF. For the CDR3, the DNA is TGTGCCAGCAGTTTACAGACCTCTGGGGCCAACGTCCTGACTTTC.

In this sample, this clonotype turned up a few times. CDR3 nucleotide sequence: TGCGCCAGCAGCCGAGGGGCGGGAGGACACACAGATACGCAGTATTTT. Residues: CASSRGAGGHTDTQYF. The gene calls are TRBV5-1 and TRBJ2-3, with TRBD2 matching 8 bases. V lost 4 bases, J lost 2 bases, and 9 bases stayed unmatched. The CDR3 loop spans 16 amino acids. Germline CDR1 reads SGHRS; CDR2 reads YFSETQ.

The chain carries TRBV11-2 and TRBJ2-3; 14 bases agree with TRBD2. Germline loops: CDR1 SGHAT, CDR2 FQNNGV. CDR3 size: 16 residues. Trimming at V came to 5 bases and at J to 3 bases, leaving 4 bases not matched to a gene. The DNA for the CDR3 is TGTGCCAGCAGCCCGGGACTAGCGGGAGTGACAGATACGCAGTATTTT. Translation: CASSPGLAGVTDTQYF. Combining the CDR3 with reference TRBV11-2 and TRBJ2-3 gives the whole variable domain EAGVAQSPRYKIIEKRQSVAFWCNPISGHATLYWYQQILGQGPKLLIQFQNNGVVDDSQLPKDRFSAERLKGVDSTLKIQPAKLEDSAVYLCASSPGLAGVTDTQYFGPGTRLTVL.

This clonotype turned up a few times. This chain uses TRBV6-6 with TRBJ2-1, with 7 bases fitting TRBD2. V was pared by 6 bases and J by 6 bases, with 5 bases of the junction left unmatched. Germline loops: CDR1 MNHNY, CDR2 SVGAGI (reference sequence). The CDR3 is 13 residues long. The CDR3 is CASRASGSNEQFF. The CDR3, as DNA: TGTGCCAGCAGAGCTAGCGGCTCCAATGAGCAGTTCTTC.

The chain has TRBV4-3 and TRBJ2-1; 10 positions match TRBD1. The V and J ends lost 5 bases and 6 bases, in that order; junction bases with no gene match: 10. The CDR3 is made up of 16 amino acids. From germline, CDR1 is LGHNA and CDR2 YSLEER. In nucleotides, the CDR3 is TGCGCCAGCAGCAGACACCGGGACAGGGGCCGCAATGAGCAGTTCTTC. The encoded protein is CASSRHRDRGRNEQFF.

V is TRBV5-1 and J is TRBJ1-2; the D is unclear. The V gene lost 3 bases and the J gene lost 4 bases, with 10 bases spanning the gap. The CDR3 spans 13 residues. The V gene's germline CDR1 is SGHRS and CDR2 YFSETQ. CDR3 in amino acids: CASSSMASYGYTF. CDR3 coding DNA: TGCGCCAGCAGCTCCATGGCCAGCTATGGCTACACCTTC.

As for this clonotype: At one end the junction does not follow the germline gene, possibly because of a read error. V and J are TRBV15 and TRBJ2-5; D remains ambiguous. The CDR3 consists of 15 residues. CDR1 is LNHNV, CDR2 YYDKDF, per germline (reference sequence). DNA of the CDR3: TGTGCCACCAGCAGTGGGATTGGCGGAAAAGAAACCCAGTACTTC. This encodes CATSSGIGGKETQYF.

The J gene is TRBJ2-3, the V gene TRBV11-2, with 9 bases fitting TRBD2. Germline V gene sequence: CDR1 SGHAT, CDR2 FQNNGV. The length of the CDR3 is 14 residues. J was trimmed by 5 bases and V by 5 bases; bases with no gene match: 5. This CDR3 reads CASSPAGGGDTQYF. The CDR3 DNA follows: TGTGCCAGCAGCCCAGCGGGAGGTGGAGATACGCAGTATTTT.

This clonotype was seen a single time. This rearrangement joins TRBV6-2 or TRBV6-3 to TRBJ1-5; 7 positions agree with TRBD1. The CDR3 is made up of 14 amino acids. Looked up from germline, CDR1 is MNHEY and CDR2 is SVGEGT. The junction had 4 bases not matched to a gene; V was cut back by 5 bases and J by 3 bases. CDR3 amino acids: CASSQQGPNQPQHF. The CDR3 DNA reads as TGTGCCAGCAGTCAACAGGGGCCCAATCAGCCCCAGCATTTT.

This clonotype appeared many times. The CDR3 sequence is CASSHNNPDTQYF. The CDR3 DNA reads as TGTGCCAGTAGCCACAACAACCCAGATACGCAGTATTTT. The chain joins TRBV19 to TRBJ2-3; D ambiguous. The V gene's germline CDR1 is LNHDA and CDR2 SQIVND (reference sequence). V lost 6 bases to trimming and J lost 4 bases, with 11 bases between them. The CDR3 is 13 residues long.

The sample holds a few counts of this clonotype. The V and J genes are TRBV5-1 and TRBJ1-1; 9 positions match TRBD1. The germline V gene encodes CDR1 SGHRS and CDR2 YFSETQ. This CDR3 region has 15 residues. Trimming took 2 bases from V and 5 from J; bases not matched to a gene: 7. CDR3 bases: TGCGCCAGCAGCTTCCCGGGACAGGGAGTTACTGAAGCTTTCTTT. It codes for CASSFPGQGVTEAFF.

This clonotype came up once. This rearrangement joins TRBV6-1 to TRBJ1-4, with D possibly TRBD1 on 5 matching bases. The V and J ends lost 4 bases and 0 bases respectively, with 15 bases between them. CDR1 and CDR2 from the germline V gene are MNHNS and SASEGT. This CDR3 is 17 amino acids long. The CDR3 nucleotides read TGTGCCAGCAGTGTAATACGGACATACTCAACTAATGAAAAACTGTTTTTT. Translation gives CASSVIRTYSTNEKLFF.